What follows is one T cell receptor (beta chain) and its context. The record originates from a study of blood T cell repertoires in COVID-19. The authors' processing: Amplification with reference gene primers provided the estimates of nucleated cell counts. TCRdb's copy holds only in-frame clones and misses some; the assay was immunoSEQ multiplex PCR. V and J calls and clone size follow that table, whereas D and trimming were derived from the DNA. The sample includes 310,000 or so clones, approximately 90% of them seen just once. V lost 3 bases to trimming and J lost 0 bases; unmatched junction nucleotides: 9. This CDR3 comprises 18 residues. Germline CDR1 reads MDHEN; CDR2 reads SYDVKM. The study drew participants aged about 18 to 89 years from 24 US areas. Cohorts were determined from participant-reported clinical history. Recovered participants had two consecutive negative NP/OP PCR tests, healthcare professional clearance, or symptom resolution.

This sequence was found in a woman aged 25 to 45 who had recovered from COVID-19. The sequencing sample was made of PBMCs or T cells enriched from blood (not recorded which). This chain joins TRBV28 and TRBJ2-3, with TRBD2 identical over 10 bases. In nucleotides, the CDR3 is TGTGCCAGCAGTTTCGTTTTGGCACTAGCGGGGAGCACAGATACGCAGTATTTT. This gives the protein CASSFVLALAGSTDTQYF.